This record looks at one T cell receptor (beta chain) sequence and its context. The entry originates in a study of T cell responses to AZD1222 COVID-19 vaccine. The method was immunoSEQ multiplex PCR; TCRdb's version includes in-frame clones alone and lacks a portion of them. The sample holds more than 150,000 clones, about nine tenths seen once. Trimming took 3 bases from V and 6 from J, leaving 20 bases between them. This CDR3 has 16 residues. Per germline, CDR1 SNHLY and CDR2 FYNNEI. Specimen: peripheral blood, collected on day 0 of AZD1222 vaccination. The receptor was isolated from an adult in good health. This chain uses TRBV2 with TRBJ1-2; D possibly corresponds to TRBD1 (6 bases). CDR3 sequence reads: CASSDRQEPTVDGYTF. The DNA of the CDR3 is TGTGCCAGCAGTGATAGACAGGAGCCGACTGTTGATGGCTACACCTTC.